The next 2 T cell receptor beta chains were all read from a single sample in a study of PD-1 blockade in classical Hodgkin lymphoma. Some clones are missing from TCRdb's copy, which holds only in-frame ones; the method was immunoSEQ multiplex PCR. Of tens of thousands of clones detected, more than 60% appear once; the ten largest clones hold around 15%. Brentuximab vedotin exposure varied, and every patient relapsed after autologous stem cell transplantation. The input for sequencing was peripheral blood mononuclear cells (PBMCs), taken before the second cycle of nivolumab. The source of these receptors is a human donor with classical Hodgkin lymphoma.

The rearrangement joins TRBV6-5 to TRBJ1-5; D call uncertain. V was trimmed by 5 bases and J by 0 bases, leaving 8 bases between them. There are 14 residues in the CDR3. The V gene's germline CDR1 is MNHEY and CDR2 SVGAGI. As DNA, the CDR3 is TGTGCCAGCAGTGAGAACTATAGCAATCAGCCCCAGCATTTT. Translation: CASSENYSNQPQHF.

This clone was picked up a small number of times. The V call is TRBV5-1, the J call TRBJ2-4, with TRBD1 matching 9 bases. The CDR3 sequence is 21 residues long. V was clipped by 4 bases and J by 0 bases; unmatched bases: 20. The germline V gene encodes CDR1 SGHRS and CDR2 YFSETQ. The CDR3 sequence is CASSPRPGTGIGALAKNIQYF. CDR3 in DNA: TGCGCCAGCAGCCCACGTCCCGGGACAGGGATCGGGGCTTTAGCCAAAAACATTCAGTACTTC.